A selection of T cell receptor beta chains follows, all from one sample in a study of blood T cell repertoires in COVID-19. This table comes from immunoSEQ multiplex PCR, and its TCRdb copy is limited to in-frame clones, with some not included. The table has about 130,000 clones, just under 85% seen once. Sequencing used peripheral blood. The receptors derive from a human donor in a cohort sampled during active COVID-19. The CDR3 runs from the conserved cysteine through the conserved F or W. A D gene is named only where the DNA matches it firmly. Not all rows give a size; the values are once, few, many and, for expanded clones, a class.

j_gene	d_gene	abundance	len	v_gene	CDR3aa	CDR3nt
TRBJ2-7	.	few	15	TRBV2	CASRTWRGQSNEQYF	TGTGCCAGCAGAACTTGGAGGGGACAGAGTAACGAGCAGTACTTC
TRBJ1-5	TRBD1	.	14	TRBV3-1/TRBV3-2	CASSQETGRQPQHF	TGTGCCAGCAGCCAAGAGACAGGGAGGCAGCCCCAGCATTTT
TRBJ2-1	TRBD2	many	16	TRBV7-8	CASSPYRLAGGRQQFF	TGTGCCAGCAGCCCCTATCGACTAGCGGGGGGCCGGCAGCAGTTCTTC
TRBJ2-3	TRBD2	.	14	TRBV30	CAWSPAGGTDTQYF	TGTGCCTGGAGTCCAGCGGGGGGCACAGATACGCAGTATTTT
TRBJ1-2	.	.	14	TRBV3-1/TRBV3-2	CASSPAARLEGYTF	TGTGCCAGCAGCCCGGCGGCCCGGCTAGAGGGCTACACCTTC
TRBJ1-6	.	few	11	TRBV2	CASSDPSPLHF	TGTGCCAGCAGTGATCCGTCACCCCTCCACTTT
TRBJ2-5	.	.	13	TRBV19	CASRDYGGETQYF	TGTGCCAGTAGAGACTACGGGGGAGAGACCCAGTACTTC
TRBJ2-1	.	once	16	TRBV4-1	CASSQAGVGINNEQFF	TGCGCCAGCAGCCAAGCGGGGGTGGGGATCAACAATGAGCAGTTCTTC
TRBJ1-6	.	.	13	TRBV30	CAWSPRRGSPLHF	TGTGCCTGGTCGCCCCGCCGGGGGTCACCCCTCCACTTT
TRBJ2-5	.	.	13	TRBV19	CASNGGVEETQYF	TGTGCCAGTAACGGGGGAGTAGAAGAGACCCAGTACTTC
TRBJ2-7	.	.	12	TRBV7-8	CASSPDRYEQYF	TGTGCCAGCAGCCCGGACAGATACGAGCAGTACTTC
TRBJ1-2	.	.	16	TRBV7-2	CASSVAGAGQKGGYTF	TGTGCCAGCAGCGTCGCGGGGGCAGGCCAAAAGGGTGGCTACACCTTC
TRBJ2-3	TRBD2	.	16	TRBV11-3	CASSLVAGGEIDTQYF	TGTGCCAGCAGCTTAGTAGCGGGGGGGGAGATAGATACGCAGTATTTT
TRBJ2-1	.	.	15	TRBV5-1	CASTDRIDSYNEQFF	TGCGCCAGCACCGACAGAATCGACTCCTACAATGAGCAGTTCTTC
TRBJ2-2	TRBD2	.	13	TRBV6-6	CATKRGGAGELFF	TGTGCCACCAAGCGGGGGGGCGCCGGGGAGCTGTTTTTT
TRBJ2-7	TRBD1	.	14	TRBV29-1	CSVEPGTGGYEQYF	TGCAGCGTTGAACCCGGGACAGGGGGCTACGAGCAGTACTTC
TRBJ1-1	.	.	12	TRBV6-2/TRBV6-3	CASSSRTSGAFF	TGTGCCAGCAGTTCCCGGACCTCGGGGGCTTTCTTT
TRBJ2-5	.	.	12	TRBV5-8	CASSREEETQYF	TGTGCCAGCAGTCGCGAAGAAGAGACCCAGTACTTC
TRBJ2-1	.	.	11	TRBV2	CASTRSPGQFF	TGTGCCAGCACCCGAAGCCCGGGGCAGTTCTTC
TRBJ1-2	TRBD1	.	14	TRBV4-2	CASSQAGTEPRYTF	TGTGCCAGCAGCCAGGCCGGGACAGAACCTCGCTACACCTTC
TRBJ1-2	.	.	15	TRBV10-2	CASSPQGLFNYGYTF	TGCGCCAGCAGCCCCCAGGGATTGTTTAACTATGGCTACACCTTC
TRBJ2-7	TRBD2	.	15	TRBV5-1	CASSFRLAGGYEQYF	TGCGCCAGCAGCTTCCGACTAGCGGGGGGCTACGAGCAGTACTTC
TRBJ2-5	.	.	15	TRBV5-1	CASGRGASVKETQYF	TGCGCCAGTGGCCGAGGAGCGTCAGTAAAAGAGACCCAGTACTTC
TRBJ1-1	.	.	13	TRBV25-1	CASSERQAGEAFF	TGTGCCAGCAGTGAAAGACAGGCCGGTGAAGCTTTCTTT
TRBJ2-3	TRBD2	.	13	TRBV18	CASSPLAGDTQYF	TGTGCCAGCTCACCACTAGCGGGAGATACGCAGTATTTT
TRBJ2-1	.	.	15	TRBV7-9	CASSLGYVGVAEQFF	TGTGCCAGCAGCTTGGGCTACGTCGGGGTCGCGGAGCAGTTCTTC
TRBJ2-1	.	.	14	TRBV5-8	CASSWGTTSLAEFF	TGTGCCAGCAGCTGGGGGACAACGAGCTTGGCGGAGTTCTTC
TRBJ1-5	.	few	14	TRBV30	CAWSVLPHNQPQHF	TGTGCCTGGAGTGTACTTCCCCACAATCAGCCCCAGCATTTT
TRBJ1-4	TRBD1	.	15	TRBV9	CASSVETGGSEKLFF	TGTGCCAGCAGCGTAGAGACAGGGGGTAGTGAAAAACTGTTTTTT
TRBJ2-2	TRBD2	.	16	TRBV28	CASWARLAGGTGELFF	TGTGCCAGCTGGGCCCGACTAGCGGGGGGCACCGGGGAGCTGTTTTTT